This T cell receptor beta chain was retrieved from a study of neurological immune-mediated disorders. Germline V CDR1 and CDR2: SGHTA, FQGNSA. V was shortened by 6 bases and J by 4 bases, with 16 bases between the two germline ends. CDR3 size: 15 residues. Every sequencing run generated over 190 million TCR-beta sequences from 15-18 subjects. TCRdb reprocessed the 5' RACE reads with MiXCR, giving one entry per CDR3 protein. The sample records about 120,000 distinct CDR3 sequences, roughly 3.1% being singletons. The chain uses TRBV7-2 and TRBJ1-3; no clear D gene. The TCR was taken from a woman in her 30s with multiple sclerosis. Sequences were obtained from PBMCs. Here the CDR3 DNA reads TGTGCCAGCAGTCATGGCGGGGAGCCAGGAAACACCATATATTTT. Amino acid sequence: CASSHGGEPGNTIYF.